Listed below are T cell receptor beta chains from one sample, sequenced in a study of cytomegalovirus exposure and HLA in healthy donors. Assay used: immunoSEQ multiplex PCR; TCRdb lists only in-frame clones, some missing. The repertoire holds 90,000 to 150,000 clones, with 74% as singletons. The sample taken for sequencing was PBMCs. Receptor source: a human donor in good health. CDR3s include the opening cysteine and the closing phenylalanine or tryptophan. D genes are given only for firm matches. Size tells how often a clone was seen (once, few, many) or the class of an expanded clone, and some rows leave it out.

j_call v_call d_call clone_size cdr3_nt cdr3_aa
TRBJ1-2 TRBV5-5 . . TGTGCCAGCAGCTTGGCGGAGGGCTATGGCTACACCTTC CASSLAEGYGYTF
TRBJ1-2 TRBV29-1 TRBD1 once TGCAGCGTTGGTAGACAGGGGCGGGATAGGTATGGCTACACCTTC CSVGRQGRDRYGYTF
TRBJ2-7 TRBV5-1 . . TGCGCCAGCAGCCAGTCGGGTTTGAATCAAGGCGAGCAGTACTTC CASSQSGLNQGEQYF
TRBJ2-5 TRBV7-8 TRBD1 . TGTGCCAGCAGCTTGGGGACAGGGGGGACCCAGTACTTC CASSLGTGGTQYF
TRBJ2-7 TRBV2 TRBD2 . TGTGCCAGCAGTGAGGCGGGGGGCCCCTACGAGCAGTACTTC CASSEAGGPYEQYF
TRBJ2-7 TRBV4-1 . . TGCGCCAGCAGCCAGGTGAATAACGAGCAGTACTTC CASSQVNNEQYF
TRBJ1-2 TRBV11-2 . . TGTGCCAGCAGCCCGACCCCGGACAGCTATGGCTACACCTTC CASSPTPDSYGYTF
TRBJ1-3 TRBV7-9 . . TGTGCCAGCTTATCTGGGCTAGGAAACACCATATATTTT CASLSGLGNTIYF
TRBJ1-1 TRBV7-3 . . TGTGCCAGCAGCTCGGGACAGAACACTGAAGCTTTCTTT CASSSGQNTEAFF
TRBJ1-2 TRBV4-1 TRBD1 . TGCGCCAGCAGCAAAGGGACAGGTAAAGCAGGCTACACCTTC CASSKGTGKAGYTF
TRBJ2-7 TRBV30 TRBD2 . TGTGCCTGTCCGAGGACGGGAGGCTACGAGCAGTACTTC CACPRTGGYEQYF
TRBJ2-2 TRBV11-3 . . TGTGCCAGCAGCAGAGGAGGGCCGGGAACCGGGGAGCTGTTTTTT CASSRGGPGTGELFF
TRBJ1-6 TRBV10-3 . . TGTGCCATCAACAGTTATAATTCACCCCTCCACTTT CAINSYNSPLHF
TRBJ2-5 TRBV20-1 TRBD1 . TGCAGTGCAACGACAGGGGAGACCCAGTACTTC CSATTGETQYF
TRBJ2-5 TRBV7-8 TRBD1 . TGTGCCAGCAGCTTAGCAGGGGGCCCCCCAGAGACCCAGTACTTC CASSLAGGPPETQYF
TRBJ2-7 TRBV7-9 TRBD1 once TGTGCCAGCAGCTTGGGACAGGGTGTTTCCTACGAGCAGTACTTC CASSLGQGVSYEQYF
TRBJ1-2 TRBV7-2 . . TGTGCCAGCAGCTTATCTGGGGCGTCTTCTGATGGCTACACCTTC CASSLSGASSDGYTF
TRBJ2-7 TRBV6-5 TRBD1 . TGTGCCAGCAGAGACAGGGATGTGTTTGAGCAGTACTTC CASRDRDVFEQYF
TRBJ2-3 TRBV9 . . TGTGCCAGCAGCGTAGCTTTTTCGGGCGGGATCGGCACAGATACGCAGTATTTT CASSVAFSGGIGTDTQYF
TRBJ2-3 TRBV29-1 . few TGCAGCGTTGAACCCTCTTCAGATACGCAGTATTTT CSVEPSSDTQYF
TRBJ1-3 TRBV5-1 . . TGCGCCAGCAGCCTAGGGGTATCGGGAAACACCATATATTTT CASSLGVSGNTIYF
TRBJ2-7 TRBV15 . . TGTGCCACCAGCAGACCCGGCACTGCAGGCTCCTACGAGCAGTACTTC CATSRPGTAGSYEQYF
TRBJ1-2 TRBV9 . . TGTGCCAGCAGCCCGAAGCCGGGATTTGGAGATGGCTACACCTTC CASSPKPGFGDGYTF
TRBJ1-1 TRBV5-6 . medium-sized TGTGCCAGCAGCCCGGGTGGGTCTGAAGCTTTCTTT CASSPGGSEAFF
TRBJ2-5 TRBV12-2 . . TGTGCAAGTCGCCCAGAGGCTAGCAGGGACATAATGGGAGAGACCCAGTACTTC CASRPEASRDIMGETQYF
TRBJ1-1 TRBV10-3 . few TGTGCCATCGGCGGGGTTGCTGAAGCTTTCTTT CAIGGVAEAFF
TRBJ2-5 TRBV30 . . TGTGCCTGGAGTGTTTCAGAACAAGAGACCCAGTACTTC CAWSVSEQETQYF
TRBJ2-5 TRBV5-1 . few TGCGCCAGCAGCTTGGAACTAACAGGCCTCCAGTACTTC CASSLELTGLQYF
TRBJ1-5 TRBV28 TRBD1 . TGTGCCAGCAGTTCCAAGAAACAGGGGATCAATCAGCCCCAGCATTTT CASSSKKQGINQPQHF
TRBJ2-5 TRBV19 . . TGTGCCAGTAGTGGAGGCCGAGGGGAGACCCAGTACTTC CASSGGRGETQYF
TRBJ1-2 TRBV28 . . TGTGCCAGCAGTCCCTCGGACAGTTCCCCGACTAACTATGGCTACACCTTC CASSPSDSSPTNYGYTF
TRBJ2-7 TRBV6-1 . . TGTGCCAGCAGTCAATTTCAGTTACCCGAGCAGTACTTC CASSQFQLPEQYF
TRBJ1-4 TRBV9 . . TGTGCCAGCAGTCCTAATCGGGGTGAAAAACTGTTTTTT CASSPNRGEKLFF
TRBJ2-1 TRBV4-3 TRBD2 few TGCGCCAGTCGGGGGGGCATCTCCTACAATGAGCAGTTCTTC CASRGGISYNEQFF
TRBJ2-7 TRBV7-9 TRBD1 . TGTGCCAGCAGCCATTACCGGGACAGGGGAGGGGAGCAGTACTTC CASSHYRDRGGEQYF
TRBJ2-1 TRBV7-2 . . TGTGCCAGCAGCTTAATAGGTTTGGCCGGGGAGCAGTTCTTC CASSLIGLAGEQFF
TRBJ1-2 TRBV7-8 . few TGTGCCAGCAGCTTAGCGCTAGGGGGGGCTAACTATGGCTACACCTTC CASSLALGGANYGYTF
TRBJ1-6 TRBV25-1 TRBD1 few TGTGCCAGCAGTGCAGGACAGGGGGCGGAAAATTCACCCCTCCACTTT CASSAGQGAENSPLHF
TRBJ2-1 TRBV5-4 . . TGTGCCAGCAGCTTCCCGGAGCAGCGGAATGAGCAGTTCTTC CASSFPEQRNEQFF
TRBJ2-1 TRBV29-1 . . TGCAGCGGGAGGGTGGGAGAGCAGTTCTTC CSGRVGEQFF
TRBJ2-3 TRBV10-2 TRBD2 . TGCGCCAGCAACCTAGCGGGAGATGGAGATACGCAGTATTTT CASNLAGDGDTQYF
TRBJ1-2 TRBV6-5 . . TGTGCCAGCAGTTTCCGGGACACCTTTAACTATGGCTACACCTTC CASSFRDTFNYGYTF
TRBJ2-1 TRBV27 TRBD2 . TGTGCCAGCAGTCCGGGAGGACGATGGGGTGAGCAGTTCTTC CASSPGGRWGEQFF
TRBJ2-3 TRBV27 TRBD2 . TGTGCCAGCAGTTTAATAGCGGGTTATACAGATACGCAGTATTTT CASSLIAGYTDTQYF
TRBJ2-3 TRBV5-1 . few TGCGCCAGCAGCCCGGGCACAGATACGCAGTATTTT CASSPGTDTQYF
TRBJ2-7 TRBV6-1 TRBD2 . TGTGCCAGCAGTCCCGGACTAGCGGGGGGAGGAGTGCAGTACTTC CASSPGLAGGGVQYF